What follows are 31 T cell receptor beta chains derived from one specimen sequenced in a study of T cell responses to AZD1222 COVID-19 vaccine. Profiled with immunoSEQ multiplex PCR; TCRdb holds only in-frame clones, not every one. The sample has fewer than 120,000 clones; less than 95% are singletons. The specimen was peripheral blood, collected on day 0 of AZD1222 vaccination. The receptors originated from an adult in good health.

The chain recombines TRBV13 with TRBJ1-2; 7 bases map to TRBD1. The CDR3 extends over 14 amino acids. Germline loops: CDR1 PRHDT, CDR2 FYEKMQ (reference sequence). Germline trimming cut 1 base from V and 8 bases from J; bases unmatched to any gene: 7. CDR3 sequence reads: CASSLARQGRGYTF. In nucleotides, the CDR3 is TGTGCCAGCAGCTTAGCCCGACAGGGACGGGGCTACACCTTC.

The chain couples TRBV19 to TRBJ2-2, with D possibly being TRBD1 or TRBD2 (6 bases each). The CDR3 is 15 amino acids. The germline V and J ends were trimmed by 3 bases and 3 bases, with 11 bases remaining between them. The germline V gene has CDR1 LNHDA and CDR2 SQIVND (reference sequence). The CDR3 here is CASSIRGAYTGELFF. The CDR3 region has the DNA TGTGCCAGTAGTATTAGGGGGGCCTACACCGGGGAGCTGTTTTTT.

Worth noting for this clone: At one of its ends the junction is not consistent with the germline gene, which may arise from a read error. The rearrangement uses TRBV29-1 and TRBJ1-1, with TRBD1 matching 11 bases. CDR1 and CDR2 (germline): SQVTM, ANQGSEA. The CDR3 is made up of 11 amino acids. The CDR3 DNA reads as TGCAGCGTGCACCGGGACAGGGGGTTCAACTTT. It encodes CSVHRDRGFNF.

CDR3 protein: CASSLGHPQETQYF. The CDR3 region has the DNA TGTGCCAGCAGCCTTGGACACCCTCAAGAGACCCAGTACTTC. The chain links TRBV7-7 to TRBJ2-5, with D possibly matching TRBD1 (5 bases). The CDR3 length is 14 residues. The V and J ends lost 5 bases and 2 bases respectively, with 12 bases between them. CDR1 is SSHAT and CDR2 is FNYEAQ in the germline V gene (reference sequence).

The CDR3 coding sequence is TGTGCCAGTACTGACGGATACTACGAGCAGTACTTC. Protein product: CASTDGYYEQYF. The V and J genes are TRBV19 and TRBJ2-7; D remains unclear. Germline assignment: CDR1 LNHDA and CDR2 SQIVND (reference sequence). The CDR3 consists of 12 residues. V lost 7 bases to trimming and J lost 3 bases, with 10 bases between them.

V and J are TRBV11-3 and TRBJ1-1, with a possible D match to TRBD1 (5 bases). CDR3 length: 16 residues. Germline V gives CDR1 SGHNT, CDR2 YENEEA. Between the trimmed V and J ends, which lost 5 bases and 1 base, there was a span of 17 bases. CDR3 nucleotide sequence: TGTGCCAGCAGCAATAGGGGAGGAGCTTCGAACACTGAAGCTTTCTTT. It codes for CASSNRGGASNTEAFF.

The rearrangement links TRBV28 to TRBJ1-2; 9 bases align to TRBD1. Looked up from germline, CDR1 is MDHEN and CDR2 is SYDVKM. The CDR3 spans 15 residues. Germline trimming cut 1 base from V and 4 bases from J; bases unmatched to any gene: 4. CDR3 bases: TGTGCCAGCAGTTTATTAGTGGGACAGGGCTATGGCTACACCTTC. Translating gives CASSLLVGQGYGYTF.

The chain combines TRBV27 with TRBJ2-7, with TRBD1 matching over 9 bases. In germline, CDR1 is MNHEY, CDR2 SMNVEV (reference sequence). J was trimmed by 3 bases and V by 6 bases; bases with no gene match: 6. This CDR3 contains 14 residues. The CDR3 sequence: CASRSGQGFYEQYF. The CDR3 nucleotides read TGTGCCAGCAGATCGGGACAGGGATTCTACGAGCAGTACTTC.

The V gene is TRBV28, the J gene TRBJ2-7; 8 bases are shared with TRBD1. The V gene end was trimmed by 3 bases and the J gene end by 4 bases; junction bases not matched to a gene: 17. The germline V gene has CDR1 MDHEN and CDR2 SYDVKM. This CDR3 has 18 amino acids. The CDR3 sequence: CASSFLPTDRGAGYEQYF. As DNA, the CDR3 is TGTGCCAGCAGTTTCCTCCCCACAGACAGGGGCGCAGGGTACGAGCAGTACTTC.

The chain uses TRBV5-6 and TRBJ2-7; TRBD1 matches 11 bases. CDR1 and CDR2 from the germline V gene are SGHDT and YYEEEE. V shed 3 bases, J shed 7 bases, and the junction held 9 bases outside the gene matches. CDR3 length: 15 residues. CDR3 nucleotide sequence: TGTGCCAGCAGCTCCACCTTGGACAGGGGGCAAGAGCAGTACTTC. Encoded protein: CASSSTLDRGQEQYF.

The CDR3 coding sequence is TGTGCCAGCAGGGGGAGCACCGGGGAGCTGTTTTTT. This translates into CASRGSTGELFF. The rearrangement links TRBV2 to TRBJ2-2, with TRBD2 as a possible D gene (5 bases). Trimming took off 6 bases at V and 4 bases at J, with 6 bases between the two ends. The CDR3 sequence is 12 residues long. Germline CDR1 reads SNHLY; CDR2 reads FYNNEI. The full variable domain, its missing parts supplied by reference TRBV2 and TRBJ2-2, is EPEVTQTPSHQVTQMGQEVILRCVPISNHLYFYWYRQILGQKVEFLVSFYNNEISEKSEIFDDQFSVERPDGSNFTLKIRSTKLEDSAMYFCASRGSTGELFFGEGSRLTVL.

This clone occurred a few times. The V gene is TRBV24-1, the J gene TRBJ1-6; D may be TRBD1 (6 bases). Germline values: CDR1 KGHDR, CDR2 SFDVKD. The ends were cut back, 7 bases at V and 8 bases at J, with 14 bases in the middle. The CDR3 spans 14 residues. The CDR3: CATRQGYVYSPLHF. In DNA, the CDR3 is TGTGCCACCAGACAGGGATACGTTTATTCACCCCTCCACTTT.

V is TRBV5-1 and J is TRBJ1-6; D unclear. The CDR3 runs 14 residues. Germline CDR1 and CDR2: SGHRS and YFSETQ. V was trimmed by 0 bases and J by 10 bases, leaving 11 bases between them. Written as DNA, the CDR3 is TGCGCCAGCAGCTTGGATGGCAGAGGCTCACCCCTCCACTTT. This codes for CASSLDGRGSPLHF.

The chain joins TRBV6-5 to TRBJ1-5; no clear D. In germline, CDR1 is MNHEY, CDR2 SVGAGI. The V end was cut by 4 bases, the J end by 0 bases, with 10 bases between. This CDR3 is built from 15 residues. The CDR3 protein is CASSWSVDSNQPQHF. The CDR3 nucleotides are TGTGCCAGCAGTTGGTCGGTGGATAGCAATCAGCCCCAGCATTTT.

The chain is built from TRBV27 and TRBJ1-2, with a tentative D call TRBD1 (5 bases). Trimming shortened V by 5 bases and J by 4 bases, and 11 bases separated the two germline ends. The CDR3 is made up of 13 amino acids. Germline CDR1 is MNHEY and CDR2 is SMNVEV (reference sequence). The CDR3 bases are TGTGCCAGCAGTCTTGCCACAGGCTATGGCTACACCTTC. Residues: CASSLATGYGYTF.

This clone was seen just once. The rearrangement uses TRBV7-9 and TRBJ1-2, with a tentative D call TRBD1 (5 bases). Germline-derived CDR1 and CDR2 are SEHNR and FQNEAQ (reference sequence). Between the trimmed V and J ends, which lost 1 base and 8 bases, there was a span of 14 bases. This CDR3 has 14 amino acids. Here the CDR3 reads CASSLDGTAPGYTF. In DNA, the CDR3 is TGTGCCAGCAGCTTAGATGGGACCGCCCCCGGCTACACCTTC.

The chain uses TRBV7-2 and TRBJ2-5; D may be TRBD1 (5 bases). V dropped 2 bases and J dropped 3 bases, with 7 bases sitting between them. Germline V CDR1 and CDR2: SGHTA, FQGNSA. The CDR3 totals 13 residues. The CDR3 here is CASSLTREETQYF. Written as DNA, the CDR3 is TGTGCCAGCAGCTTAACCAGGGAAGAGACCCAGTACTTC.

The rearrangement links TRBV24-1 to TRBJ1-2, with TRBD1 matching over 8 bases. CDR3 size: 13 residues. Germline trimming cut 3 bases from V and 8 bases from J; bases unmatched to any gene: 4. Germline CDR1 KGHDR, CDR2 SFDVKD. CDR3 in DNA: TGTGCCACCAGTGATCGACAGGGGAGCGGCTACACCTTC. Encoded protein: CATSDRQGSGYTF.

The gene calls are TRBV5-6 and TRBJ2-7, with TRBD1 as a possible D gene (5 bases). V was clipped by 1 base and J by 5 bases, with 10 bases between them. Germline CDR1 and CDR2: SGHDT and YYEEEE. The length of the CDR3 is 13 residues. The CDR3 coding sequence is TGTGCCAGCAGCTTGTCCAGGGTGCACGAGCAGTACTTC. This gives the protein CASSLSRVHEQYF.

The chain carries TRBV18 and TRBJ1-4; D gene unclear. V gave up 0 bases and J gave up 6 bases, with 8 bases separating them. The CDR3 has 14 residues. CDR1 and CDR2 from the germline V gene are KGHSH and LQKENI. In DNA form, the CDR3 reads TGTGCCAGCTCACCACCGGAAATAGATGAAAAACTGTTTTTT. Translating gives CASSPPEIDEKLFF.

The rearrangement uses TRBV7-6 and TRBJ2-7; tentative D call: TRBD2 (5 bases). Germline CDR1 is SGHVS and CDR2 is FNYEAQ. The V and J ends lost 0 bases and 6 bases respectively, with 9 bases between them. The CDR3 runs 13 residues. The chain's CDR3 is CASSLAGMGEQYF. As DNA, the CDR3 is TGTGCCAGCAGCTTAGCCGGGATGGGCGAGCAGTACTTC.

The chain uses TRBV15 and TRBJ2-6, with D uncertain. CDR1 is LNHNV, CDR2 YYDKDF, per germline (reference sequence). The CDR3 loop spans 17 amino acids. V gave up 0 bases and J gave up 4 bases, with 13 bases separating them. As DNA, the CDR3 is TGTGCCACCAGCAGAGACCCAACTAACCGCGGGGCCAACGTCCTGACTTTC. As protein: CATSRDPTNRGANVLTF.

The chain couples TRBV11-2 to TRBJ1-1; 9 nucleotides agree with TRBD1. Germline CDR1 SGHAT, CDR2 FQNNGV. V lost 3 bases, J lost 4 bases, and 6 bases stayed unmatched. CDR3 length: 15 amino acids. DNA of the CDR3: TGTGCCAGCAGCTTGGGGCGGGACAGGGCCACTGAAGCTTTCTTT. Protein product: CASSLGRDRATEAFF.

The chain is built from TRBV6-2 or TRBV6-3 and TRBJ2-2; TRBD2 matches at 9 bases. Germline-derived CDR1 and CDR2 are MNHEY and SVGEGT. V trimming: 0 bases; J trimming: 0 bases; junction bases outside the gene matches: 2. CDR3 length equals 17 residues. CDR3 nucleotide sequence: TGTGCCAGCAGTTACTCTAGCGGGGGCACGAACACCGGGGAGCTGTTTTTT. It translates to CASSYSSGGTNTGELFF.

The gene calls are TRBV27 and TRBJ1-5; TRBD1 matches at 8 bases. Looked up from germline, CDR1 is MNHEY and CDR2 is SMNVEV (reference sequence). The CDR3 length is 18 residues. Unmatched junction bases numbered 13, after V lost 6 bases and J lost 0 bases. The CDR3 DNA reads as TGTGCCAGCAGCCGACTGGGACAGGAAGGGTATAGCAATCAGCCCCAGCATTTT. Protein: CASSRLGQEGYSNQPQHF.

The CDR3 region is CASSQVEVRSEKLFF. The DNA of the CDR3 is TGTGCCAGCAGCCAAGTGGAGGTAAGAAGTGAAAAACTGTTTTTT. This chain links TRBV14 with TRBJ1-4; D is undetermined. Germline V lookup: CDR1 SGHDN, CDR2 FVKESK. CDR3 size: 15 residues. Trimming took off 1 base at V and 7 bases at J, with 13 bases between the two ends.

CDR3 in amino acids: CASSQDGLRTDGYTF. The CDR3 DNA is TGTGCCAGCAGCCAAGACGGGCTGCGGACGGATGGCTACACCTTC. The chain combines TRBV3-1 (or the pseudogene TRBV3-2) with TRBJ1-2; D unresolved. Germline V lookup: CDR1 LGHDT, CDR2 YNNKEL (reference sequence). Trimming took 0 bases from V and 6 from J, leaving 14 bases between them. This CDR3 has 15 amino acids.

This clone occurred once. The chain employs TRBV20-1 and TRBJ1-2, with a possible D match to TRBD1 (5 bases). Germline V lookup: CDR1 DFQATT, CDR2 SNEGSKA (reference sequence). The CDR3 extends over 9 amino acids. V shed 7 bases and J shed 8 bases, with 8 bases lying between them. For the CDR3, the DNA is TGCAGTGGGACATTGGGCTACACCTTC. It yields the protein CSGTLGYTF.

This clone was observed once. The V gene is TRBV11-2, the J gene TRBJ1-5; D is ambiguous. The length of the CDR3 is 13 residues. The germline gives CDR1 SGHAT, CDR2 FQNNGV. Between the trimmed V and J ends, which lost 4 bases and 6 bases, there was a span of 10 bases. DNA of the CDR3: TGTGCCAGCAGCTCGGGGTTAGGTCAGCCCCAGCATTTT. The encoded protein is CASSSGLGQPQHF.

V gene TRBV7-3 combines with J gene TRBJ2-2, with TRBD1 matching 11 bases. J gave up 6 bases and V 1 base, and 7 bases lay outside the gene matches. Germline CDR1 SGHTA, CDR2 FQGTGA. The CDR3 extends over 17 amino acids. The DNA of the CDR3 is TGTGCCAGCAGCTTAAACCCCGAGGGACAGGGGGCCGGGGAGCTGTTTTTT. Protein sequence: CASSLNPEGQGAGELFF.

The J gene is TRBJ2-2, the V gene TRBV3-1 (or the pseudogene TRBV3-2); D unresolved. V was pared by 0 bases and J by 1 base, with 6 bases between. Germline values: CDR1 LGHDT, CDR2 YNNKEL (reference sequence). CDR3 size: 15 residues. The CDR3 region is CASSQDRVNTGELFF. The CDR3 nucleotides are TGTGCCAGCAGCCAAGACAGAGTGAACACCGGGGAGCTGTTTTTT.